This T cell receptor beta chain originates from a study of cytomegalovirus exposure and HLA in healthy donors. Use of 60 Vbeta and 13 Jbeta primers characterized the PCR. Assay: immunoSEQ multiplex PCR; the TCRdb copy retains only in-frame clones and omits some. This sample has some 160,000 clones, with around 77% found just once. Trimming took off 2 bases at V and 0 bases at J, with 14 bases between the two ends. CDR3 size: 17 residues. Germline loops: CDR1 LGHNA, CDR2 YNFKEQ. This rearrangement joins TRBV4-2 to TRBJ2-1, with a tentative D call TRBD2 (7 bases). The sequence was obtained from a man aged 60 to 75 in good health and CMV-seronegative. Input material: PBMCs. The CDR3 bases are TGTGCCAGCAGCCAATCAAGTGGGGGGGCCTCCTACAATGAGCAGTTCTTC. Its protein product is CASSQSSGGASYNEQFF.